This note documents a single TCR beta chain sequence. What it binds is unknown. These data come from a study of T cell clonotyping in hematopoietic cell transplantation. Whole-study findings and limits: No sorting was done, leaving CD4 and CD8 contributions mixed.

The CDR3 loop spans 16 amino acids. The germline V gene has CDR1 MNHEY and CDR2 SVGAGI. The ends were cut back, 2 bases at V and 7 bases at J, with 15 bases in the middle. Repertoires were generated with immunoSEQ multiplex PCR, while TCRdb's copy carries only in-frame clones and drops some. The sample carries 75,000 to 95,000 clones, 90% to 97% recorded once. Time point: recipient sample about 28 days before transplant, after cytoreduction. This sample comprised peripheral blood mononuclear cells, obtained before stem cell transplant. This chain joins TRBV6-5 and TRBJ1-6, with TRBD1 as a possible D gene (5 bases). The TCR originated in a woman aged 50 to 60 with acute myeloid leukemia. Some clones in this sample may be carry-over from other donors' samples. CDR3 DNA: TGTGCCAGCAGTTACCTCCAGGGATATGGGAATTCACCCCTCCACTTT. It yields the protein CASSYLQGYGNSPLHF.